Listed below are T cell receptor beta chains from one sample, sequenced in a study of blood T cell repertoires in COVID-19. TCRdb's table, derived via immunoSEQ multiplex PCR, lists solely in-frame clones and lacks some. The sample lists tens of thousands of clones; around 83% were seen once. Sequencing used peripheral blood. All receptors come from a human donor in a cohort sampled during active COVID-19. The CDR3 runs from the conserved cysteine through the conserved F or W. D genes are given only for firm matches. Some rows mark clone size as missing; the rest say once, few, many or name a class of expanded clone.

cdr3_nt	cdr3_aa	j_call	clone_size	v_call	d_call
TGCGCCAGCAGCTTGGAAGGACAGGGGGGTCGAAAACTGTTTTTT	CASSLEGQGGRKLFF	TRBJ1-4	NA	TRBV5-1	TRBD1
TGTGCCAGTAGTATAGGGCACCTCTACGAGCAGTACTTC	CASSIGHLYEQYF	TRBJ2-7	NA	TRBV19	NA
TGTGCCAGCAGTCCCATGAGGACTGAAGCTTTCTTT	CASSPMRTEAFF	TRBJ1-1	NA	TRBV28	NA
TGTGCCAGCAGTTCAGACAGGGGGAGGACTGAAGCTTTCTTT	CASSSDRGRTEAFF	TRBJ1-1	NA	TRBV6-5	TRBD1
TGCAGTGCTAGTATCCCGGGACAGTCCTACGAGCAGTACTTC	CSASIPGQSYEQYF	TRBJ2-7	NA	TRBV20-1	TRBD1
TGTGCCTGGGGACAGGGGAAGTTTGAAAAACTGTTTTTT	CAWGQGKFEKLFF	TRBJ1-4	NA	TRBV30	TRBD1
TGTGCCAGTAGTATCTTAGGCGGGTCGCTCACCGGGGAGCTGTTTTTT	CASSILGGSLTGELFF	TRBJ2-2	NA	TRBV19	NA
TGTGCCAGCAGCCTACTCGAGGGGGCGATCAGCTATGGCTACACCTTC	CASSLLEGAISYGYTF	TRBJ1-2	NA	TRBV5-6	TRBD1
TGTGCCAGCAGCCAAGATCGGGGTTACGAGCAGTACTTC	CASSQDRGYEQYF	TRBJ2-7	NA	TRBV3-1/TRBV3-2	NA
TGTGCCAGCAGTTACCTCGGACAGGGTAACTATGGCTACACCTTC	CASSYLGQGNYGYTF	TRBJ1-2	few	TRBV6-5	TRBD1
TGTGCCAGCAGCCCCTTATGGACAGGGGGCAGGAAGGACACTGAAGCTTTCTTT	CASSPLWTGGRKDTEAFF	TRBJ1-1	NA	TRBV11-2	TRBD1
TGTGCCAGTAGTATCAGGGGGGACCCAGGCGAGCAGTACTTC	CASSIRGDPGEQYF	TRBJ2-7	NA	TRBV19	NA
TGTGCCAGCAGCCTACGGACAGGCCCGAGCTCCTACGAGCAGTACTTC	CASSLRTGPSSYEQYF	TRBJ2-7	NA	TRBV7-8	TRBD1
TGTGCCAGCTCACCGGGACAGGAGGGATACGAGCAGTACTTC	CASSPGQEGYEQYF	TRBJ2-7	NA	TRBV18	TRBD1
TGTGCCACCAGTGATTTGAAGCGGCCCGACGATGAGCAGTTCTTC	CATSDLKRPDDEQFF	TRBJ2-1	NA	TRBV24-1	NA
TGCGCCAGCAGTGAGTTCACAGCGAACACCGGGGAGCTGTTTTTT	CASSEFTANTGELFF	TRBJ2-2	NA	TRBV10-2	NA
TGTGCCAGCAGCGTGACAGGGGGAGGTGAAAAACTGTTTTTT	CASSVTGGGEKLFF	TRBJ1-4	NA	TRBV9	TRBD1
TGCGCCACCTTAGCGGTGAACACCGGGGAGCTGTTTTTT	CATLAVNTGELFF	TRBJ2-2	once	TRBV10-2	NA
TGTGCCAGCAGTCTCTACACAGATACGCAGTATTTT	CASSLYTDTQYF	TRBJ2-3	few	TRBV12-3/TRBV12-4	NA
TGTGCCAGCAGCTTGGCGGGACAGGGGGCGCTTGGCTACACCTTC	CASSLAGQGALGYTF	TRBJ1-2	NA	TRBV5-4	TRBD1
TGTGCCAGCAGTGACCCCCTAACCGGGACAGAGCAGTTCTTC	CASSDPLTGTEQFF	TRBJ2-1	NA	TRBV6-1	NA
TGTGCCAGCAGCCTGACAGCCGACTACAATGAGCAGTTCTTC	CASSLTADYNEQFF	TRBJ2-1	NA	TRBV7-2	NA
TGTGCCAGCAGCTTGGGACAGATCATGAACACTGAAGCTTTCTTT	CASSLGQIMNTEAFF	TRBJ1-1	NA	TRBV5-6	NA
TGTGCCAGCAGTTTAGCGGGGACAGGGGCCTTCAATCAGCCCCAGCATTTT	CASSLAGTGAFNQPQHF	TRBJ1-5	NA	TRBV28	TRBD1
TGTGCCAGCAGCTTAACGGGCAGGGCGTCACCCCTCCACTTT	CASSLTGRASPLHF	TRBJ1-6	NA	TRBV7-3	NA
TGCGCCAGCAGCTTGGGGGACAGGCCAGATCAGCCCCAGCATTTT	CASSLGDRPDQPQHF	TRBJ1-5	NA	TRBV5-1	TRBD1
TGTGCCAGCAGCGCTTACAGGGCGGCCACCGGGGAGCTGTTTTTT	CASSAYRAATGELFF	TRBJ2-2	NA	TRBV7-3	NA
TGCGCCAGCAGAAGAATTGACAGGGCTACCTGGAACTTC	CASRRIDRATWNF	TRBJ2-7	NA	TRBV23-1	TRBD1
TGTGCCAGCAGAAGCGGGGGGCAAGAGACCCAGTACTTC	CASRSGGQETQYF	TRBJ2-5	NA	TRBV6-6	TRBD2
TGTGCCAGTAGTAAAGGAGGGGGCAATCAGCCCCAGCATTTT	CASSKGGGNQPQHF	TRBJ1-5	NA	TRBV19	NA
TGCGCCAGCAGCTTGGGGACTAGCGGGAGGCTAGATACGCAGTATTTT	CASSLGTSGRLDTQYF	TRBJ2-3	NA	TRBV5-1	TRBD2
TGTGCTAGTGGTTTGGCCGGGACTAGCGGCGAGCAGTTCTTC	CASGLAGTSGEQFF	TRBJ2-1	once	TRBV12-5	TRBD2